This entry describes one TCR beta chain. What it recognizes is unknown. The assay was immunoSEQ multiplex PCR, and TCRdb's table has in-frame clones only and misses some. Of 40,000 or so clones listed, about 95% are singletons. This CDR3 is 16 amino acids long. From germline, CDR1 is SEHNR and CDR2 FQNEAQ (reference sequence). Trimming removed 0 bases at V and 1 base at J, with 10 bases between. This sample was included in a study of graft-versus-host responses after intestinal transplantation. About the research overall: Multivisceral, liver-intestinal, or isolated intestinal transplants were given to recipients. Anti-thymocyte globulin served as induction for all recipients, who then took tacrolimus and steroids for around 3 years.

This chain joins TRBV7-9 and TRBJ1-5; no firm D call. The specimen comprised unstimulated CD8+ T cells sorted from spleen or lymph node cells, sampled before transplant. The receptor was derived from a human donor who was the organ donor for an intestinal transplant. CDR3 nucleotide sequence: TGTGCCAGCAGCTTAGCGACACAAGGGAGCAATCAGCCCCAGCATTTT. This gives the protein CASSLATQGSNQPQHF. Full variable domain (remainder filled in from reference TRBV7-9 and TRBJ1-5): DTGVSQNPRHKITKRGQNVTFRCDPISEHNRLYWYRQTLGQGPEFLTYFQNEAQLEKSRLLSDRFSAERPKGSFSTLEIQRTEQGDSAMYLCASSLATQGSNQPQHFGDGTRLSIL.